These 25 T cell receptor beta chains came from one sample sequenced in a study of cytomegalovirus exposure and HLA in healthy donors. Use of 60 Vbeta and 13 Jbeta primers characterized the PCR. The method was immunoSEQ multiplex PCR; TCRdb's version includes in-frame clones alone and lacks a portion of them. The sample has roughly 250,000 clones; about four fifths are singletons. The material sequenced was PBMCs. The receptors stem from a girl aged 2-10 years in good health and CMV-seronegative.

The chain recombines TRBV29-1 with TRBJ1-2; possibly TRBD1 for D (5 bases). V was cut by 7 bases and J by 3 bases, with 21 bases left in between. Germline V gene sequence: CDR1 SQVTM, CDR2 ANQGSEA. CDR3 length equals 15 residues. In nucleotides, the CDR3 is TGCAGCGCCCGCGAGGGAACGGGGGGACACTATGGCTACACCTTC. Translation gives CSAREGTGGHYGYTF.

This chain uses TRBV2 with TRBJ2-1, with 8 bases matching TRBD1. The germline gives CDR1 SNHLY, CDR2 FYNNEI. There are 14 residues in the CDR3. V was pared by 7 bases and J by 5 bases, with 7 bases of the junction left unmatched. As DNA, the CDR3 is TGTGCCAGCAATATGGGACAGGCTAACAATGAGCAGTTCTTC. This sequence encodes CASNMGQANNEQFF.

This chain links TRBV5-1 with TRBJ1-1, with TRBD1 as a possible D gene (6 bases). This CDR3 contains 17 residues. CDR1 is SGHRS, CDR2 YFSETQ, per germline. Trimming stripped 4 bases from V and 1 base from J, with 20 bases between. CDR3 bases: TGCGCCAGCAGCCTACGGTCGACGTGGACAGCGAACACTGAAGCTTTCTTT. Amino acids: CASSLRSTWTANTEAFF.

The gene calls are TRBV4-1 and TRBJ2-3; 13 bases line up with TRBD2. Germline V CDR1 and CDR2: MGHRA, YSYEKL. V was clipped by 5 bases and J by 5 bases; unmatched bases: 10. This CDR3 spans 17 amino acids. The CDR3 DNA follows: TGCGCCAGCAGCTCCGAACCACTAGCGGGGGGGGGAGATACGCAGTATTTT. Protein: CASSSEPLAGGGDTQYF.

The genes are TRBV15 and TRBJ1-2; the D gene is possibly TRBD1 (5 bases). Germline values: CDR1 LNHNV, CDR2 YYDKDF (reference sequence). The CDR3 loop spans 13 amino acids. The V end lost 6 bases, the J end lost 3 bases, and 11 bases lay between the germline ends. For the CDR3, the DNA is TGTGCCACCAGACCGACAGCTTACTATGGCTACACCTTC. Translating gives CATRPTAYYGYTF.

The chain couples TRBV2 to TRBJ1-5, with 9 bases identical to TRBD1. Germline loops: CDR1 SNHLY, CDR2 FYNNEI. V lost 6 bases and J lost 10; bases outside the gene matches: 13. The CDR3 extends over 15 amino acids. In DNA form, the CDR3 reads TGTGCCAGCAGGGATGGACAGGGGATAGATGATCCCCAGCATTTT. As protein: CASRDGQGIDDPQHF.

The chain couples TRBV4-1 to TRBJ2-7; D is possibly TRBD1 (6 bases). This CDR3 contains 15 residues. Germline V lookup: CDR1 MGHRA, CDR2 YSYEKL. Trimming removed 0 bases at V and 3 bases at J, with 12 bases between. CDR3 sequence: CASSQEPTGNYEQYF. CDR3 sequence (DNA): TGCGCCAGCAGCCAAGAACCCACAGGGAACTACGAGCAGTACTTC.

The rearrangement links TRBV30 to TRBJ1-2; no definite D call. Between the trimmed V and J ends, which lost 0 bases and 5 bases, there was a span of 7 bases. CDR1 is GTSNPN, CDR2 SVGIG, per germline (reference sequence). The length of the CDR3 is 12 residues. CDR3 amino acids: CAWSVSLYGYTF. DNA of the CDR3: TGTGCCTGGAGTGTATCACTATATGGCTACACCTTC.

This chain connects TRBV29-1 to TRBJ1-1; no definite D call. Trimming left V 5 bases short and J 5 bases short, with 18 bases between. The CDR3 is made up of 14 amino acids. Per germline, CDR1 SQVTM and CDR2 ANQGSEA. CDR3 DNA sequence: TGCAGCGTTTATTTAGCGGGTGCGAGAACTGAAGCTTTCTTT. This encodes CSVYLAGARTEAFF.

This sequence joins TRBV14 and TRBJ2-5; 9 positions match TRBD2. The CDR3 contains 18 residues. The trim removed 4 bases at V and 5 bases at J, leaving 17 bases unmatched. The germline V gene has CDR1 SGHDN and CDR2 FVKESK. The CDR3 reads CASSPPPPVAGVAETQYF. The CDR3 DNA follows: TGTGCCAGCAGCCCACCACCCCCGGTAGCGGGAGTGGCTGAGACCCAGTACTTC.

The V gene is TRBV27, the J gene TRBJ1-1; the D gene is possibly TRBD1 (5 bases). V lost 0 bases to trimming and J lost 4 bases, with 12 bases between them. Per germline, CDR1 MNHEY and CDR2 SMNVEV (reference sequence). The CDR3 contains 15 residues. The CDR3 loop is CASSLSEVQGTEAFF. CDR3 bases: TGTGCCAGCAGTTTATCTGAGGTTCAGGGCACTGAAGCTTTCTTT.

This chain uses TRBV5-4 with TRBJ1-2; D may be TRBD1 (6 bases). Between the trimmed V and J ends, which lost 0 bases and 4 bases, there was a span of 10 bases. The CDR3 contains 14 residues. Germline loops: CDR1 SGHNT, CDR2 YYREEE (reference sequence). The CDR3 DNA reads TGTGCCAGCAGCTTGGTCGGGACAAGCTATGGCTACACCTTC. Protein sequence: CASSLVGTSYGYTF.

The chain uses TRBV2 and TRBJ2-7, with 8 bases fitting TRBD2. This CDR3 spans 17 amino acids. The V gene end was trimmed by 7 bases and the J gene end by 2 bases; junction bases not matched to a gene: 16. Germline V lookup: CDR1 SNHLY, CDR2 FYNNEI. CDR3 DNA sequence: TGTGCCAGCAACCCGTCATTTAGCGGGGAGGGGCCCTACGAGCAGTACTTC. Translated: CASNPSFSGEGPYEQYF.

This clone was detected only a few times. The genes are TRBV7-9 and TRBJ1-1; 7 bases are a match to TRBD1. This CDR3 region has 14 residues. In germline, CDR1 is SEHNR, CDR2 FQNEAQ (reference sequence). Losses at the gene ends were 5 bases for V and 4 bases for J; bases not matched to a gene: 7. CDR3 residues: CASSARQGSTEAFF. CDR3 in DNA: TGTGCCAGCAGCGCTAGACAGGGAAGCACTGAAGCTTTCTTT.

This sequence joins TRBV7-9 and TRBJ1-2; weak D call: TRBD1 (6 bases). Trimming took 5 bases from V and 4 from J, leaving 11 bases between them. The CDR3 has 13 amino acids. The germline gives CDR1 SEHNR, CDR2 FQNEAQ (reference sequence). The CDR3 sequence: CASSREGGYGYTF. The CDR3 DNA is TGTGCCAGCAGCCGGGAGGGGGGCTATGGCTACACCTTC.

This clone was picked up a small number of times. The chain links TRBV18 to TRBJ2-2; possibly TRBD1 for D (6 bases). Trimming stripped 8 bases from V and 6 bases from J, with 16 bases between. There are 14 residues in the CDR3. Germline CDR1 KGHSH, CDR2 LQKENI. The CDR3 region is CASNEGQSAGELFF. CDR3 sequence (DNA): TGTGCCAGCAACGAAGGACAGAGTGCCGGGGAGCTGTTTTTT. The full variable domain, completed using reference TRBV18 and TRBJ2-2, is NAGVMQNPRHLVRRRGQEARLRCSPMKGHSHVYWYRQLPEEGLKFMVYLQKENIIDESGMPKERFSAEFPKEGPSILRIQQVVRGDSAAYFCASNEGQSAGELFFGEGSRLTVL.

The rearrangement joins TRBV19 to TRBJ2-7, with 8 bases that match TRBD1. Germline-derived CDR1 and CDR2 are LNHDA and SQIVND (reference sequence). V shed 6 bases, J shed 3 bases, and the junction held 4 bases outside the gene matches. This CDR3 contains 13 residues. CDR3 sequence (DNA): TGTGCCAGTAGCCCCGGGACAGGCTACGAGCAGTACTTC. This encodes CASSPGTGYEQYF.

The chain couples TRBV5-6 to TRBJ2-7; TRBD1 matches at 9 bases. In germline, CDR1 is SGHDT, CDR2 YYEEEE. The CDR3 consists of 13 residues. V gave up 3 bases and J gave up 6 bases; unmatched junction bases: 4. CDR3 sequence: CASSYRGQVEQYF. The CDR3 region has the DNA TGTGCCAGCAGCTACAGGGGGCAGGTCGAGCAGTACTTC.

This chain uses TRBV6-1 with TRBJ1-5; a weak D match, TRBD1 (5 bases). Deletions cut 5 bases from V and 0 bases from J, with 11 bases between. This CDR3 is 15 amino acids long. Germline V gene sequence: CDR1 MNHNS, CDR2 SASEGT. CDR3 region: CASSPREGSNQPQHF. The CDR3 DNA sequence: TGTGCCAGCAGTCCCAGGGAGGGTAGCAATCAGCCCCAGCATTTT.

The rearrangement uses TRBV5-1 and TRBJ2-7; 8 bases match TRBD1. The CDR3 runs to 16 residues. Germline V lookup: CDR1 SGHRS, CDR2 YFSETQ. V lost 1 base, J lost 3 bases, and 9 bases stayed unmatched. DNA for the CDR3: TGCGCCAGCAGCTTGAGGGGGGACAGGTGGGACTACGAGCAGTACTTC. The encoded protein is CASSLRGDRWDYEQYF.

The chain recombines TRBV9 with TRBJ1-1; D is possibly TRBD1 (6 bases). Germline CDR1 reads SGDLS; CDR2 reads YYNGEE. The V gene lost 3 bases and the J gene lost 1 base, with 13 bases spanning the gap. The CDR3 has 15 amino acids. This chain's CDR3 is CASSADRFQNTEAFF. CDR3 in DNA: TGTGCCAGCAGCGCCGACAGGTTTCAGAACACTGAAGCTTTCTTT.

The rearrangement links TRBV6-1 to TRBJ2-4, with D possibly being TRBD2 (7 bases). Trimming shortened V by 4 bases and J by 7 bases, and 14 bases separated the two germline ends. Per germline, CDR1 MNHNS and CDR2 SASEGT. The CDR3 totals 14 residues. The CDR3 coding sequence is TGTGCCAGCAGTGGGGGGGGACAAAGTAACATTCAGTACTTC. The encoded protein is CASSGGGQSNIQYF.

The V and J genes are TRBV28 and TRBJ2-5; D is perhaps TRBD2 (6 bases). Germline V CDR1 and CDR2: MDHEN, SYDVKM. This CDR3 has 13 amino acids. The V gene lost 3 bases and the J gene lost 6 bases, with 11 bases spanning the gap. In DNA, the CDR3 is TGTGCCAGCAGTTTGGGAGCGGGCCAGACCCAGTACTTC. Translating gives CASSLGAGQTQYF.

This chain joins TRBV2 and TRBJ1-5; D is uncertain. Trimming cost V 4 bases and J 0 bases, with 7 bases left between them. The length of the CDR3 is 14 residues. Germline CDR1 SNHLY, CDR2 FYNNEI. In DNA, the CDR3 is TGTGCCAGCAGTGCGCAGAATAGCAATCAGCCCCAGCATTTT. The encoded protein is CASSAQNSNQPQHF.

The chain has TRBV7-9 and TRBJ1-2, with 8 bases identical to TRBD1. The CDR3 contains 15 residues. Germline CDR1 and CDR2: SEHNR and FQNEAQ (reference sequence). Losses at the gene ends were 4 bases for V and 3 bases for J; bases not matched to a gene: 7. The CDR3 DNA is TGTGCCAGCAGCTCCCTTTCGACAGGGGACTATGGCTACACCTTC. Amino acids: CASSSLSTGDYGYTF.